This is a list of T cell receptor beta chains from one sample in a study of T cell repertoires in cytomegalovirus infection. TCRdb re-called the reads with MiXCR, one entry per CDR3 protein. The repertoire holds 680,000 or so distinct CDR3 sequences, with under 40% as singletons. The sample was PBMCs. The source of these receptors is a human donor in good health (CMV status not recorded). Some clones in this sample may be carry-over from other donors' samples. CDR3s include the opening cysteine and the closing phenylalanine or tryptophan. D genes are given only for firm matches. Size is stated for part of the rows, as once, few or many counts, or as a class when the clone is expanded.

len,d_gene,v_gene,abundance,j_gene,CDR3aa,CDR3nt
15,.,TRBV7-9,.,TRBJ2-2,CASRGAGVVSGELFF,TGTGCCAGCAGAGGCGCAGGGGTGGTCAGCGGGGAGCTGTTTTTT
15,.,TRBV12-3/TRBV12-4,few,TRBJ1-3,CASRRRESSGNTIYF,TGTGCCAGCCGCAGGAGGGAAAGCTCTGGAAACACCATATATTTT
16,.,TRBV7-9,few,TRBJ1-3,CASSLYAFRSGNTIYF,TGTGCCAGCAGCTTGTATGCATTTAGATCTGGAAACACCATATATTTT
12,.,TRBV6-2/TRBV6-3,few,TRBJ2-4,CASSYRGNIQYF,TGTGCCAGCAGTTACCGGGGGAACATTCAGTACTTC
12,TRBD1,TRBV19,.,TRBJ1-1,CASNRGRTEAFF,TGTGCCAGTAACAGGGGGCGCACTGAAGCTTTCTTT
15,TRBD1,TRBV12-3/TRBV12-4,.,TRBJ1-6,CASSPGQGRNSPLHF,TGTGCCAGCAGTCCCGGACAGGGGCGAAATTCACCCCTCCACTTT
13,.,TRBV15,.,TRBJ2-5,CATSRAMQETQYF,TGTGCCACCAGCAGAGCGATGCAAGAGACCCAGTACTTC
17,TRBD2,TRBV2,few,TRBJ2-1,CASRPPKAGGPYNEQFF,TGTGCCAGCAGACCGCCTAAGGCGGGAGGGCCGTACAATGAGCAGTTCTTC
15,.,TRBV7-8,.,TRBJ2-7,CASSQRTLNPYEQYF,TGTGCCAGCAGCCAAAGGACTCTCAACCCCTACGAGCAGTACTTC
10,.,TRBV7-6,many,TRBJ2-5,CASGEETQYF,TGTGCCAGCGGAGAAGAGACCCAGTACTTC
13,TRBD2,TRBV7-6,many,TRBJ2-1,CASGRAGDNEQFF,TGTGCCAGCGGGCGGGCGGGGGACAATGAGCAGTTCTTC
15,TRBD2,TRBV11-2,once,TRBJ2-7,CASSLGRGRGYEQYF,TGTGCCAGCAGCTTAGGTCGCGGGAGGGGGTACGAGCAGTACTTC
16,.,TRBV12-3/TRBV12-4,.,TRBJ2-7,CASSPRGGISSYEQYF,TGTGCCAGCAGCCCACGGGGCGGGATCAGCTCCTACGAGCAGTACTTC
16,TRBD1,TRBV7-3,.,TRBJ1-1,CASSPGLTGLNTEAFF,TGTGCCAGCAGCCCCGGACTGACAGGGCTGAACACTGAAGCTTTCTTT
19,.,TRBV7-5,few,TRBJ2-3,CISVPETWTSGGSTDTQYF,.